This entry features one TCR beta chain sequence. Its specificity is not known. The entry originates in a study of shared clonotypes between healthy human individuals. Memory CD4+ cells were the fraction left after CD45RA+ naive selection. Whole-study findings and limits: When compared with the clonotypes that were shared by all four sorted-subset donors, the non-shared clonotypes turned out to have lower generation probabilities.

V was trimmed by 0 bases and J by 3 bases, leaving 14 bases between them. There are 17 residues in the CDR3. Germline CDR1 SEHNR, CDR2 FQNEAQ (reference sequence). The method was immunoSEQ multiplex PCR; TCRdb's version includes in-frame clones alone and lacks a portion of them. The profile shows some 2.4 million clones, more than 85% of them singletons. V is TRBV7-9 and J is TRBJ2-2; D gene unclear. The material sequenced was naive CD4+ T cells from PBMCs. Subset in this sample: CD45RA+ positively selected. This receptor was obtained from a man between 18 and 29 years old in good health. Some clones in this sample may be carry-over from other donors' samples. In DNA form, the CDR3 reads TGTGCCAGCAGCTTAGCCTTCCGGCAGGTTGACACCGGGGAGCTGTTTTTT. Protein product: CASSLAFRQVDTGELFF.